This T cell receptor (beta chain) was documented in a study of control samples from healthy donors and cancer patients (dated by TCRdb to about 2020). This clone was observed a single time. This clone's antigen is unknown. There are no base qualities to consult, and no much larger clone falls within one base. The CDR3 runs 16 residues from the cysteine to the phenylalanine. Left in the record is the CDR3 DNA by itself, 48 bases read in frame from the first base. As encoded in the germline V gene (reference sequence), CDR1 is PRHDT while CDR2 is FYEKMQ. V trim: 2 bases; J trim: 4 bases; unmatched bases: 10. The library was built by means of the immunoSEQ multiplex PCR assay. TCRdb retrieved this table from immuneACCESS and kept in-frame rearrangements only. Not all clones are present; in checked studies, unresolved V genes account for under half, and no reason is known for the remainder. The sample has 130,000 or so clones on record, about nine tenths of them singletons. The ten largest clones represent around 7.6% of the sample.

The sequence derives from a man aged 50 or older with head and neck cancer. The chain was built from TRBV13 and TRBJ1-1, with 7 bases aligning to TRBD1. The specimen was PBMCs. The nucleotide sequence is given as TGTGCCAGCAGCTTATATCCGAGGGGGCGAAGCACTGAAGCTTTCTTT. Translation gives CASSLYPRGRSTEAFF.